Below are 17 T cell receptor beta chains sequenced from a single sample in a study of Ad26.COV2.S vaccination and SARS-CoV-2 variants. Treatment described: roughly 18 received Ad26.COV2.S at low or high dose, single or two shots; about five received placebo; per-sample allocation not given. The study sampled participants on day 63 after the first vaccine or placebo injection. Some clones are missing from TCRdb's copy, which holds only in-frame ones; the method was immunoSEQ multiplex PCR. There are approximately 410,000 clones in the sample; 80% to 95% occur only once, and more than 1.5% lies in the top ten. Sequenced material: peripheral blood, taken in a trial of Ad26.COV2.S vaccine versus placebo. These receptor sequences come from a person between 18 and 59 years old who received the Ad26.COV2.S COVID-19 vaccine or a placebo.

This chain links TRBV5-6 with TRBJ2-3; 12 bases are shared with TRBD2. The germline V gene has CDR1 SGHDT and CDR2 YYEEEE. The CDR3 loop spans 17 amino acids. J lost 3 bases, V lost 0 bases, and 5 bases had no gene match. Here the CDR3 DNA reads TGTGCCAGCAGCTTGGGTCTAGCGGGGGGGTTAACAGATACGCAGTATTTT. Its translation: CASSLGLAGGLTDTQYF.

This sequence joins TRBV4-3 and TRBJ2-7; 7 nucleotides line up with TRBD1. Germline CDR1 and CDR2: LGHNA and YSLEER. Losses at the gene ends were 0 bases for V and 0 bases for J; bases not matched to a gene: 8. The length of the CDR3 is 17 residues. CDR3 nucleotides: TGCGCCAGCAGCCAAGATCTTAGAGGGGACAGCTCCTACGAGCAGTACTTC. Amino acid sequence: CASSQDLRGDSSYEQYF.

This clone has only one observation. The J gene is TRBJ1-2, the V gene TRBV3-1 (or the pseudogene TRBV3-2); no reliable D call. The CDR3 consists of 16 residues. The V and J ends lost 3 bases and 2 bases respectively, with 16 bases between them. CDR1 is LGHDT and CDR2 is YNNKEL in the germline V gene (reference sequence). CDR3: CASSQSFTAVNYGYTF. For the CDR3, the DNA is TGTGCCAGCAGCCAGTCTTTCACAGCTGTCAACTATGGCTACACCTTC.

CDR3 nucleotide sequence: TGTGCCAGCAGCTTAGACGGGTCAGGGGTAGGCTACGAGCAGTACTTC. It specifies CASSLDGSGVGYEQYF. This chain joins TRBV7-2 and TRBJ2-7; perhaps TRBD1 as D (6 bases). The germline gives CDR1 SGHTA, CDR2 FQGNSA. This CDR3 spans 16 amino acids. V was pared by 1 base and J by 3 bases, with 16 bases between.

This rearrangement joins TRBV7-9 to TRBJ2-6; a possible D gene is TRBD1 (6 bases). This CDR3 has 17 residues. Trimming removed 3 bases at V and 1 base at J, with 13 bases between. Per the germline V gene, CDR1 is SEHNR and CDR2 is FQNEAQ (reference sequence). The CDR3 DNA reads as TGTGCCAGCAGCTTGACAGGAAAACGATCTGGGGCCAACGTCCTGACTTTC. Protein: CASSLTGKRSGANVLTF. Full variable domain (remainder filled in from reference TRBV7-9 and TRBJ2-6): DTGVSQNPRHKITKRGQNVTFRCDPISEHNRLYWYRQTLGQGPEFLTYFQNEAQLEKSRLLSDRFSAERPKGSFSTLEIQRTEQGDSAMYLCASSLTGKRSGANVLTFGAGSRLTVL.

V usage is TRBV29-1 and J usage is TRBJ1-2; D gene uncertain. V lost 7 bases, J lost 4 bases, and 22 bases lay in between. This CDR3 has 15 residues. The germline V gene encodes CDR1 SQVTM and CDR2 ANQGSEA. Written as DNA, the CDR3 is TGCAGCGCCGCGCCATCTGGTCCCTGGGGCTATGGCTACACCTTC. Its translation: CSAAPSGPWGYGYTF.

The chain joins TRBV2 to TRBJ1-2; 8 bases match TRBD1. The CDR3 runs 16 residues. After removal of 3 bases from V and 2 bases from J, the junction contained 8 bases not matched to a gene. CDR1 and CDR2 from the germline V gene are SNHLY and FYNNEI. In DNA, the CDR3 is TGTGCCAGCAGTGAGTTGACAGGGGCGAACAACTATGGCTACACCTTC. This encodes CASSELTGANNYGYTF.

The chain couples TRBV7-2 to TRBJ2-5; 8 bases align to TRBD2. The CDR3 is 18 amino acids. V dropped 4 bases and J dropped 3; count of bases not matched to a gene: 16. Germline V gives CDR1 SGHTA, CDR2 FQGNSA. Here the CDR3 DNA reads TGTGCCAGCAGCTCCAGACGGGGGGGGGCCCCAAAGGAAGAGACCCAGTACTTC. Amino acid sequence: CASSSRRGGAPKEETQYF.

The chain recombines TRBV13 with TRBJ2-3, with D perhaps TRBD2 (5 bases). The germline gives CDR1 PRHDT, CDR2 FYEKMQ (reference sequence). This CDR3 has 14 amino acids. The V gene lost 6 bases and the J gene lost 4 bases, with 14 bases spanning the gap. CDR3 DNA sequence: TGTGCCAGCAGTCCCCCAGAGGGCCCAGATACGCAGTATTTT. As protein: CASSPPEGPDTQYF.

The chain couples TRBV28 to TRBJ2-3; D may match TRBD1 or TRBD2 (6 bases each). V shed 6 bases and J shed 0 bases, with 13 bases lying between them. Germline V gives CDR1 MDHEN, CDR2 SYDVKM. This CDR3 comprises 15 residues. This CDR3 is CASRLGGRSTDTQYF. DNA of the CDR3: TGTGCCAGCAGACTCGGGGGCCGGAGCACAGATACGCAGTATTTT. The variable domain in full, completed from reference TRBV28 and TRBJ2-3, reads DVKVTQSSRYLVKRTGEKVFLECVQDMDHENMFWYRQDPGLGLRLIYFSYDVKMKEKGDIPEGYSVSREKKERFSLILESASTNQTSMYLCASRLGGRSTDTQYFGPGTRLTVL.

CDR3: CASRIRQTNTEAFF. CDR3 bases: TGTGCCAGTAGAATTAGGCAGACGAACACTGAAGCTTTCTTT. This chain links TRBV19 with TRBJ1-1; D is unresolved. The CDR3 runs 14 residues. Germline V lookup: CDR1 LNHDA, CDR2 SQIVND (reference sequence). V lost 6 bases and J 1 base, leaving 12 bases between the germline ends.

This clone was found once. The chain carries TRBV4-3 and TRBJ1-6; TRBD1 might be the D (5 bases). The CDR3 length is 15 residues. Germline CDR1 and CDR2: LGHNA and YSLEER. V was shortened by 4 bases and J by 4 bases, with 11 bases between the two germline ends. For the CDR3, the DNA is TGCGCCAGCAGCCTAGCGCAGGGTTATAATTCACCCCTCCACTTT. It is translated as CASSLAQGYNSPLHF.

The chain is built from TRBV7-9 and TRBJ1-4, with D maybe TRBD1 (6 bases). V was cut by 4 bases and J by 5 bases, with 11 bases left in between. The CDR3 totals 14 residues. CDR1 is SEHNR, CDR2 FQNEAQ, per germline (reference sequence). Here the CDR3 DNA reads TGTGCCAGCAGCTGGCAGGGGTCCAATGAAAAACTGTTTTTT. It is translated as CASSWQGSNEKLFF.

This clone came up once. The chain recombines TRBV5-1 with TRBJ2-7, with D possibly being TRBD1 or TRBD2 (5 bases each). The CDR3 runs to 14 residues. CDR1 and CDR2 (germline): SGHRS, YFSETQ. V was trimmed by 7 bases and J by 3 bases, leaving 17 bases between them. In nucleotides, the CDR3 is TGCGCCAGCCGGGATCCAGGGACGAACTACGAGCAGTACTTC. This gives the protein CASRDPGTNYEQYF.

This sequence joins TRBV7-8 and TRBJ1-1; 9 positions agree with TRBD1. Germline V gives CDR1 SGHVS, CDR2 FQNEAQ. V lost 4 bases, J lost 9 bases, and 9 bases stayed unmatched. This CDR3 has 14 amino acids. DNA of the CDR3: TGTGCCAGCAGCTCCGGGACAGGGCCGGTGAAAGCTTTCTTT. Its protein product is CASSSGTGPVKAFF. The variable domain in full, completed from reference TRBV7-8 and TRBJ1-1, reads GAGVSQSPRYKVAKRGQDVALRCDPISGHVSLFWYQQALGQGPEFLTYFQNEAQLDKSGLPSDRFFAERPEGSVSTLKIQRTQQEDSAVYLCASSSGTGPVKAFFGQGTRLTVV.

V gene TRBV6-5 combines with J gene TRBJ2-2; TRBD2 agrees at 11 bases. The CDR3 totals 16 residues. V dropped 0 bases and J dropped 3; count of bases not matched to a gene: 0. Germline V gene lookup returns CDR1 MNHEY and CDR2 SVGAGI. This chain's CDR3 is CASSYSTSGDTGELFF. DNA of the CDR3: TGTGCCAGCAGTTACTCGACTAGCGGGGACACCGGGGAGCTGTTTTTT.

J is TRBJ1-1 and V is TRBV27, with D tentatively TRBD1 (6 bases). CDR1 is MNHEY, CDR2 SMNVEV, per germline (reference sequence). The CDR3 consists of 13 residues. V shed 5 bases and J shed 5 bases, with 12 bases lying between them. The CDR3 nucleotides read TGTGCCAGCAGTAGAAGGGGGGAGACTGAAGCTTTCTTT. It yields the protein CASSRRGETEAFF.